This T cell receptor (beta chain) was found in a study of CD4+ T cells in melanoma. The assay was immunoSEQ multiplex PCR, and TCRdb's table has in-frame clones only and misses some. The sample contains around 110,000 clones, around 92% of which appear only once. The TCR originated in a human donor with melanoma. The sample was peripheral blood.

The CDR3 here is CASSIGTWDEQFF. CDR3 nucleotides: TGCGCCAGCAGCATAGGGACCTGGGATGAGCAGTTCTTC. This chain uses TRBV5-1 with TRBJ2-1; D may be TRBD1 or TRBD2 (5 bases each). V shed 4 bases and J shed 8 bases, with 13 bases lying between them. The CDR3 sequence is 13 residues long. Germline V lookup: CDR1 SGHRS, CDR2 YFSETQ.